The 25 T cell receptor beta chains listed next were all sequenced from one sample in a study of blood T cell repertoires in COVID-19. Libraries were prepared by immunoSEQ multiplex PCR; TCRdb keeps only in-frame clonotypes and omits some of them. The table lists around 260,000 clones, 86% of them singletons. Input material: peripheral blood. The receptors derive from a woman aged 30 to 39 with active or convalescent COVID-19.

This rearrangement joins TRBV5-4 to TRBJ2-5; 9 nucleotides agree with TRBD1. This CDR3 spans 13 amino acids. The V and J ends lost 3 bases and 3 bases, in that order; junction bases with no gene match: 0. Germline V gene sequence: CDR1 SGHNT, CDR2 YYREEE (reference sequence). CDR3 sequence reads: CASSWDREETQYF. The CDR3 DNA reads as TGTGCCAGCAGCTGGGACAGGGAAGAGACCCAGTACTTC.

V is TRBV28 and J is TRBJ1-1; 9 bases fit TRBD1. The length of the CDR3 is 15 residues. From germline, CDR1 is MDHEN and CDR2 SYDVKM. Trimming cost V 3 bases and J 1 base; bases outside gene matches: 3. For the CDR3, the DNA is TGTGCCAGCAGTTTGGGGGGACAGGGGAACACTGAAGCTTTCTTT. Its translation is CASSLGGQGNTEAFF.

The gene calls are TRBV3-1 (or the pseudogene TRBV3-2) and TRBJ1-2, with 8 bases lining up with TRBD1. CDR3 size: 14 residues. Germline V gives CDR1 LGHDT, CDR2 YNNKEL (reference sequence). V dropped 4 bases and J dropped 5; count of bases not matched to a gene: 6. CDR3 nucleotides: TGTGCCAGCAGCCCCGGACAGGGTTGGTATGGCTACACCTTC. This codes for CASSPGQGWYGYTF.

The genes are TRBV4-2 and TRBJ2-5, with 9 nucleotides matching TRBD2. Germline V gene lookup returns CDR1 LGHNA and CDR2 YNFKEQ. The trim removed 1 base at V and 10 bases at J, leaving 7 bases unmatched. This CDR3 has 14 residues. CDR3 coding DNA: TGTGCCAGCAGCCAAGGGGGGACTAGCCGGATCCAGTACTTC. It is translated as CASSQGGTSRIQYF.

V is TRBV29-1 and J is TRBJ1-1, with D maybe TRBD1 (5 bases). Looked up from germline, CDR1 is SQVTM and CDR2 is ANQGSEA. Trimming removed 3 bases at V and 0 bases at J, with 11 bases between. CDR3 length equals 14 residues. CDR3 residues: CSVDRGVMNTEAFF. DNA for the CDR3: TGCAGCGTTGACCGGGGGGTCATGAACACTGAAGCTTTCTTT. The full variable domain, in which reference TRBV29-1 and TRBJ1-1 provide the parts outside the CDR3, is SAVISQKPSRDICQRGTSLTIQCQVDSQVTMMFWYRQQPGQSLTLIATANQGSEATYESGFVIDKFPISRPNLTFSTLTVSNMSPEDSSIYLCSVDRGVMNTEAFFGQGTRLTVV.

The J gene is TRBJ2-1, the V gene TRBV18; TRBD2 aligns across 11 bases. The CDR3 has 16 amino acids. Per germline, CDR1 KGHSH and CDR2 LQKENI. V shed 3 bases and J 4 bases; nucleotides not matched to a gene: 5. The CDR3 DNA sequence: TGTGCCAGCTCACCCCAACTAGCGGGGGAGTACAATGAGCAGTTCTTC. As protein: CASSPQLAGEYNEQFF. Full variable domain (rest looked up from reference TRBV18 and TRBJ2-1): NAGVMQNPRHLVRRRGQEARLRCSPMKGHSHVYWYRQLPEEGLKFMVYLQKENIIDESGMPKERFSAEFPKEGPSILRIQQVVRGDSAAYFCASSPQLAGEYNEQFFGPGTRLTVL.

J is TRBJ1-1 and V is TRBV5-8; D may be TRBD1 (6 bases). Germline lookup yields CDR1 SGHTS and CDR2 YDEGEE. This CDR3 is 13 amino acids long. V dropped 0 bases and J dropped 7 bases, with 10 bases sitting between them. CDR3 sequence reads: CASSLDRDFEAFF. DNA of the CDR3: TGTGCCAGCAGCTTGGACAGGGATTTTGAAGCTTTCTTT.

Comment on this clone: This same CDR3 is encoded by further DNA sequences in the sample. V and J are TRBV30 and TRBJ1-5; TRBD1 matches 9 bases. Germline V gene sequence: CDR1 GTSNPN, CDR2 SVGIG (reference sequence). J lost 7 bases, V lost 2 bases, and 9 bases had no gene match. CDR3 length equals 15 residues. CDR3 protein: CAWSSGQGWGQPQHF. CDR3 nucleotides: TGTGCCTGGAGTAGCGGACAGGGGTGGGGGCAGCCCCAGCATTTT.

This clone was recorded once. This rearrangement joins TRBV28 to TRBJ2-3; 9 nucleotides agree with TRBD2. Germline trimming cut 7 bases from V and 8 bases from J; bases unmatched to any gene: 16. This CDR3 has 16 amino acids. Germline loops: CDR1 MDHEN, CDR2 SYDVKM. This CDR3 reads CASTQEGTSWRGTQYF. The DNA for the CDR3 is TGTGCCAGCACCCAAGAGGGGACTAGCTGGAGGGGTACGCAGTATTTT.

The rearrangement links TRBV3-1 (or the pseudogene TRBV3-2) to TRBJ1-1, with a weak D call TRBD1 (5 bases). V was trimmed by 1 base and J by 4 bases, leaving 19 bases between them. From germline, CDR1 is LGHDT and CDR2 YNNKEL (reference sequence). The CDR3 sequence is 17 residues long. The CDR3 DNA follows: TGTGCCAGCAGCCAAGGGGGGGAGATTGTGCGTCGCACTGAAGCTTTCTTT. Translating gives CASSQGGEIVRRTEAFF.

This sequence joins TRBV19 and TRBJ1-6, with D unresolved. Germline CDR1 is LNHDA and CDR2 is SQIVND (reference sequence). Trimming took off 6 bases at V and 0 bases at J, with 3 bases between the two ends. This CDR3 has 13 residues. This CDR3 reads CASSSSYNSPLHF. CDR3 DNA: TGTGCCAGTAGCAGCTCCTATAATTCACCCCTCCACTTT.

V usage is TRBV5-5 and J usage is TRBJ1-5; perhaps TRBD1 as D (5 bases). The CDR3 covers 15 residues. Germline CDR1 SGHKS, CDR2 YYEKEE (reference sequence). V was shortened by 4 bases and J by 6 bases, with 17 bases between the two germline ends. Here the CDR3 reads CASSPRAELVQPQHF. CDR3 DNA sequence: TGTGCCAGCAGCCCCAGGGCGGAGCTTGTTCAGCCCCAGCATTTT.

The chain links TRBV19 to TRBJ1-4, with 10 nucleotides matching TRBD1. This CDR3 has 14 amino acids. Trimming took 6 bases from V and 5 from J; bases not matched to a gene: 3. Per germline, CDR1 LNHDA and CDR2 SQIVND (reference sequence). Written as DNA, the CDR3 is TGTGCCAGTAGAGGGACAGGGGAAAATGAAAAACTGTTTTTT. Its protein is CASRGTGENEKLFF.

This chain joins TRBV5-3 and TRBJ2-6, with unresolved D. TRBV5-3 is placed among ORFs of uncertain function. This CDR3 has 16 amino acids. Trimming removed 2 bases from V and 0 bases from J, with 9 bases in between. The chain's CDR3 is CARSFPENSGANVLTF. CDR3 nucleotides: TGTGCCAGAAGCTTTCCTGAGAACTCTGGGGCCAACGTCCTGACTTTC.

This sequence joins TRBV7-2 and TRBJ2-4; 12 bases are shared with TRBD2. Germline trimming cut 3 bases from V and 0 bases from J; bases unmatched to any gene: 3. This CDR3 contains 17 residues. Germline loops: CDR1 SGHTA, CDR2 FQGNSA. The CDR3 loop is CASSLRLAGEAKNIQYF. For the CDR3, the DNA is TGTGCCAGCAGCTTGAGACTAGCGGGGGAAGCCAAAAACATTCAGTACTTC.

This sequence joins TRBV13 and TRBJ2-2; 8 bases align to TRBD2. CDR1 PRHDT and CDR2 FYEKMQ come from the germline V gene (reference sequence). V dropped 2 bases and J dropped 5; count of bases not matched to a gene: 7. This CDR3 has 16 amino acids. As DNA, the CDR3 is TGTGCCAGCAGCTTAAGAGCGGGGGCAAGGACCGGGGAGCTGTTTTTT. Its protein is CASSLRAGARTGELFF.

Here the CDR3 reads CASSYTSGGGGETQYF. CDR3 coding DNA: TGTGCCAGCAGTTACACTAGCGGGGGGGGAGGAGAGACCCAGTACTTC. The chain couples TRBV6-5 to TRBJ2-5; 13 bases align to TRBD2. CDR3 length: 16 residues. V was clipped by 2 bases and J by 4 bases; unmatched bases: 4. The V gene's germline CDR1 is MNHEY and CDR2 SVGAGI.

The chain is built from TRBV15 and TRBJ2-2; D is perhaps TRBD1 (7 bases). Germline lookup yields CDR1 LNHNV and CDR2 YYDKDF (reference sequence). The CDR3 spans 18 residues. Trimming pared 1 base from V and 2 bases from J, leaving 17 bases between. The CDR3 loop is CATSRGGGGLTNTGELFF. The CDR3 region has the DNA TGTGCCACCAGCAGAGGAGGAGGGGGCCTTACAAACACCGGGGAGCTGTTTTTT.

The chain uses TRBV9 and TRBJ2-3; D call uncertain. Trimming shortened V by 0 bases and J by 7 bases, and 15 bases separated the two germline ends. The germline gives CDR1 SGDLS, CDR2 YYNGEE. CDR3 length: 15 residues. This chain's CDR3 is CASSVEAGGVHTQYF. The CDR3 nucleotides are TGTGCCAGCAGCGTAGAGGCTGGCGGTGTCCATACGCAGTATTTT.

CDR3 amino acids: CASSTGKPQHF. CDR3 in DNA: TGTGCCAGCAGCACCGGGAAGCCCCAGCATTTT. The genes are TRBV5-8 and TRBJ1-5; D not resolved. Trimming cost V 4 bases and J 8 bases, with 7 bases left between them. This CDR3 has 11 amino acids. The germline V gene has CDR1 SGHTS and CDR2 YDEGEE.

The gene calls are TRBV6-1 and TRBJ2-7, with 8 bases identical to TRBD1. Looked up from germline, CDR1 is MNHNS and CDR2 is SASEGT. Trimming at V came to 2 bases and at J to 3 bases, leaving 6 bases not matched to a gene. This CDR3 has 15 amino acids. DNA for the CDR3: TGTGCCAGCAGTGAATCGAGGACAGGGAACTACGAGCAGTACTTC. Protein product: CASSESRTGNYEQYF.

DNA of the CDR3: TGTGCCATCAGTGCACAGGGGGCAGGTGAAGCTTTCTTT. This codes for CAISAQGAGEAFF. The chain has TRBV10-3 and TRBJ1-1; 9 bases fit TRBD1. Looked up from germline, CDR1 is ENHRY and CDR2 is SYGVKD. The junction had 4 bases not matched to a gene; V was cut back by 4 bases and J by 7 bases. This CDR3 is 13 amino acids long.

The rearrangement uses TRBV6-5 and TRBJ1-2, with a weak D call TRBD1 (6 bases). The V and J ends lost 4 bases and 3 bases respectively, with 18 bases between them. CDR1 MNHEY and CDR2 SVGAGI come from the germline V gene. This CDR3 has 16 residues. CDR3 protein: CASSSLDRPGDYGYTF. The CDR3 DNA reads as TGTGCCAGCAGTTCCCTGGACCGGCCAGGGGACTATGGCTACACCTTC.

This chain links TRBV5-1 with TRBJ1-1; maybe TRBD1 (6 bases). Germline V gene data show CDR1 as SGHRS and CDR2 as YFSETQ. V lost 4 bases and J 1 base, leaving 11 bases between the germline ends. The CDR3 sequence is 14 residues long. The CDR3 sequence: CASSLDSPNTEAFF. CDR3 DNA: TGCGCCAGCAGCCTGGACAGTCCGAACACTGAAGCTTTCTTT.

The sample holds one count of this clone. The V gene is TRBV4-3, the J gene TRBJ2-1, with TRBD2 identical over 10 bases. V shed 4 bases, J shed 8 bases, and the junction held 11 bases outside the gene matches. Germline V gene sequence: CDR1 LGHNA, CDR2 YSLEER. The CDR3 length is 16 residues. The CDR3 is CASSLSRAGGPYEQFF. The CDR3 bases are TGCGCCAGCAGCCTCTCGAGAGCGGGGGGGCCCTATGAGCAGTTCTTC.